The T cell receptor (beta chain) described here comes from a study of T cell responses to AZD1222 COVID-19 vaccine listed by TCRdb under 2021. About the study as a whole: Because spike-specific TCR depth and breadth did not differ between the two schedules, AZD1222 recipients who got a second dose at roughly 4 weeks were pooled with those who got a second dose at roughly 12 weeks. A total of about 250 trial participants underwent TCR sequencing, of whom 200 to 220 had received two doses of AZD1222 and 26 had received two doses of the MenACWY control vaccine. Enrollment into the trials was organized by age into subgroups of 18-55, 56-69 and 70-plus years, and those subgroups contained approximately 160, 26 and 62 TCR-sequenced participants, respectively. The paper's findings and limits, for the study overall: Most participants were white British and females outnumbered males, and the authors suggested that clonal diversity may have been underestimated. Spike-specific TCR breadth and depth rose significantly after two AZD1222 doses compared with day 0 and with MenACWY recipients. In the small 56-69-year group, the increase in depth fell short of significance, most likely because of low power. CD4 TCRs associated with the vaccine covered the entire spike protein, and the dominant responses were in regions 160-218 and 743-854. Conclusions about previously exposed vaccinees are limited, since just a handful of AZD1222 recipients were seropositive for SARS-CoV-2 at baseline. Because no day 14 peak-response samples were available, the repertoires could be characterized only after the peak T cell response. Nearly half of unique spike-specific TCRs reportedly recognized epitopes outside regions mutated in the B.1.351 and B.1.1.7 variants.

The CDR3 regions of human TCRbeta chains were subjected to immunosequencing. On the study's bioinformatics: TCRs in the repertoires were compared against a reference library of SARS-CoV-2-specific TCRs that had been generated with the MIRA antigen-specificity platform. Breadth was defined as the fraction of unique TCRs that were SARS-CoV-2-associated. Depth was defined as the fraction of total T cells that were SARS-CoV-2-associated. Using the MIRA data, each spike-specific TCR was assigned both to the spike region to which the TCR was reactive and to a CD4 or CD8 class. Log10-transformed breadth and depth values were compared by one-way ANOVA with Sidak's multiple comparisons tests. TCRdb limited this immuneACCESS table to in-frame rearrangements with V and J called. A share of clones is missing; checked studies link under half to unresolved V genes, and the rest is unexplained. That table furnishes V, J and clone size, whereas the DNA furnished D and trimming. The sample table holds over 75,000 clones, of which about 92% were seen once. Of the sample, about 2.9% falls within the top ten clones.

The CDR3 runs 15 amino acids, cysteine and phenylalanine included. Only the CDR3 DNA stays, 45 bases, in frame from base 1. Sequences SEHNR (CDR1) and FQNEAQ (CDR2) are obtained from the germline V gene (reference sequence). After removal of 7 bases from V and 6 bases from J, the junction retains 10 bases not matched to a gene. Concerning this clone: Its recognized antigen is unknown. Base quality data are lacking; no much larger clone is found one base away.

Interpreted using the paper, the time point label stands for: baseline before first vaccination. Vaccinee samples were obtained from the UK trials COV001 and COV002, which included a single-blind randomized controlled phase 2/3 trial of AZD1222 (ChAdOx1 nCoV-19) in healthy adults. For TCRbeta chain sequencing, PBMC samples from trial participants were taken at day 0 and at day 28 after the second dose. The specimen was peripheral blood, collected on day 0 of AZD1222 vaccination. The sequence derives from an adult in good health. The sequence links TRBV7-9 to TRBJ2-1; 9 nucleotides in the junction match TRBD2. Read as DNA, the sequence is TGTGCCAGCATCCTAGCGGGGCCCAGAGGCAATGAGCAGTTCTTC. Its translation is CASILAGPRGNEQFF.